This T cell receptor (beta chain) is drawn from a study of T cell responses to AZD1222 COVID-19 vaccine (dated by TCRdb to the early 2020s). For the study in its entirety: A total of under 250 trial participants underwent TCR sequencing, of whom about 210 had received two doses of AZD1222 and about 26 had received two doses of the MenACWY control vaccine. Trial participants were enrolled by age into 18-55, 56-69 and 70-plus year subgroups, with around 150, 28 and 57 TCR-sequenced participants respectively. General findings and caveats noted by the study authors: Reportedly, almost half of the unique spike-specific TCRs recognized epitopes lying outside the regions that are mutated in the B.1.351 and B.1.1.7 variants. Conclusions about previously exposed vaccinees are limited because only a handful of AZD1222 recipients were SARS-CoV-2 seropositive at baseline. CD4 TCRs associated with the vaccine covered the entire spike protein, and the dominant responses were in regions 160-218 and 743-854. The 56-69-year group was small, and its depth increase did not reach significance, likely because of low power. Spike-specific TCR breadth and depth rose significantly after two AZD1222 doses compared with day 0 and with MenACWY recipients. Because no day 14 peak-response samples were available, repertoires were characterized only after the peak T cell response. Participants were mostly white British, with more females than males. The authors suggested clonal diversity may have been underestimated.

CDR1 is given as SGHRS and CDR2 as YFSETQ, both from the germline V gene. The CDR3 spans 15 residues, from the cysteine through the phenylalanine. The DNA shown is the 45-base CDR3, in frame from base 1. The germline ends are 14 bases apart after V is trimmed by 2 bases and J by 6 bases. On this clone itself: Its antigen is currently not known. Per-base quality was not reported, and no clone a single base away is much larger than it.

The CDR3 regions of human TCRbeta chains were analyzed by immunosequencing. For the original study's pipeline: TCRs in the repertoires were matched against a reference library of SARS-CoV-2-specific TCRs that had been generated with the MIRA antigen-specificity platform. Breadth was defined as the fraction of unique TCRs that were SARS-CoV-2-associated. Depth was defined as the fraction of total T cells that were SARS-CoV-2-associated. Using the MIRA data, each spike-specific TCR was assigned both to the spike region to which the TCR was reactive and to a CD4 or CD8 class. Log10-transformed breadth and depth values were compared by one-way ANOVA with Sidak's multiple comparisons tests. TCRdb provides this immuneACCESS table in a form limited to in-frame rearrangements. Some clones are lacking; in checked studies, under half of them reflect an unresolved V gene, and why the rest are absent is not known. V and J calls and clone size are given by that table; D and trimming were obtained from the DNA. The table for this sample lists around 110,000 clones; approximately 90% of them were counted only once. The leading ten clones occupy more than 1.5% of the sample.

The time point label here, explained by the study, means: about 28 days (+/-7) after the second vaccine dose. AZD1222 recipients with second doses at about 4 weeks or about 12 weeks were pooled, because spike-specific TCR depth and breadth did not differ between schedules. Vaccinee samples came from UK trials COV001 and COV002, including a single-blind randomized controlled phase 2/3 trial of AZD1222 (ChAdOx1 nCoV-19) in healthy adults. For TCRbeta chain sequencing, PBMC samples were collected from trial participants at day 0 and at day 28 after the second dose. Recombination linked TRBV5-1 to TRBJ1-4, with a weak D call of TRBD1 (6 bases match). The source of this sequence is an adult who received the AZD1222 COVID-19 vaccine. Sequencing used peripheral blood, obtained 28 days after the second AZD1222 dose. CDR3 reads: CASSFGGLRDEKLFF. The DNA sequence is TGCGCCAGCAGCTTTGGGGGCCTTAGGGATGAAAAACTGTTTTTT. With the rest looked up from the reference TRBV5-1 and TRBJ1-4 genes rather than sequenced, the full variable domain is KAGVTQTPRYLIKTRGQQVTLSCSPISGHRSVSWYQQTPGQGLQFLFEYFSETQRNKGNFPGRFSGRQFSNSRSEMNVSTLELGDSALYLCASSFGGLRDEKLFFGSGTQLSVL.